The rows below give T cell receptor beta chains drawn from one sample of a study of T cell responses to AZD1222 COVID-19 vaccine. Using immunoSEQ multiplex PCR, the repertoire was profiled, and TCRdb retains in-frame clones only, with some absent. The sample yields about 120,000 clones, over 85% seen once. This specimen consisted of peripheral blood, obtained 28 days after the second AZD1222 dose. The origin of the receptors is an adult who received the AZD1222 COVID-19 vaccine. Each CDR3 is given with its conserved first and last residue. D genes are given only for firm matches. Size values are once, few and many counts, or a class for expanded clones, and some rows have none.

clone_size d_call j_call v_call cdr3_nt cdr3_aa
. . TRBJ1-5 TRBV6-6 TGTGCCAGCTCCCTACCCCAGCCCCAGGGGCCCCAGCATTTT CASSLPQPQGPQHF
. . TRBJ2-5 TRBV29-1 TGCAGCGTTGAAGGCCTGTCGGAGACCCAGTACTTC CSVEGLSETQYF
. TRBD1 TRBJ1-1 TRBV6-5 TGTGCCAGCAGCGAGACAAGGGACAGCTCCACTGAAGCTTTCTTT CASSETRDSSTEAFF
once . TRBJ1-3 TRBV19 TGTGCCAGTAGAACGGCCTCTGGAAACACCATATATTTT CASRTASGNTIYF
few . TRBJ2-7 TRBV11-2 TGTGCCAGCAGCTCCCGGACAGCTTTAGGCCTTAACTTC CASSSRTALGLNF
. . TRBJ2-5 TRBV9 TGTGCCAGCAGCGTAGAAAGCCATTCTTACCAGTACTTC CASSVESHSYQYF
. . TRBJ2-1 TRBV7-3 TGTGCCAGCAGCCTAACCTCGGGGGCCTTATGGAATGAGCAGTTCTTC CASSLTSGALWNEQFF
. . TRBJ1-6 TRBV7-2 TGTGCCAGCACCTTTGCCCGGGGAATTTCACCCCTCCACTTT CASTFARGISPLHF
. TRBD1 TRBJ2-7 TRBV9 TGTGCCAGCAGCGTCGCCGGGACAGGGAGCTCCTACGAGCAGTACTTC CASSVAGTGSSYEQYF
. TRBD2 TRBJ2-5 TRBV11-2 TGTGCCAGCAGATTAGCGGGGGGAGAGAAGACCCAGTACTTC CASRLAGGEKTQYF
. TRBD1 TRBJ1-6 TRBV4-3 TGCGCCAGCAGCCCCCAATCGGACAGGGGCGATTCACCCCTCCACTTT CASSPQSDRGDSPLHF
once TRBD1 TRBJ1-2 TRBV28 TGTGCCACCGACCGGACAGGCAACTATGGCTACACCTTC CATDRTGNYGYTF
. . TRBJ2-1 TRBV5-8 TGTGCCAGCATCGCAGGCCACGCCGGCGATGAGCAGTTCTTC CASIAGHAGDEQFF
. TRBD1 TRBJ2-7 TRBV6-6 TGTGCCAGCAGTTACTCGGACAGGGGGCTCGAGCAGTACTTC CASSYSDRGLEQYF
. TRBD1 TRBJ2-3 TRBV7-2 TGTGCCAGCAGCTCAGACAGGGCTACAGATACGCAGTATTTT CASSSDRATDTQYF
. TRBD2 TRBJ2-3 TRBV19 TGTGCCAGTAGGAGACTAGCGGGGCGCACAGATACGCAGTATTTT CASRRLAGRTDTQYF
. TRBD1 TRBJ1-4 TRBV27 TGTGCCAGCAGTTCGGACAGGGCTGAAAAACTGTTTTTT CASSSDRAEKLFF
. TRBD1 TRBJ1-5 TRBV2 TGTGCCAGCAGTGAAGGGACAGGGAGCAATCAGCCCCAGCATTTT CASSEGTGSNQPQHF
few . TRBJ2-3 TRBV2 TGTGCCAGCAGTTCCACAACAGATACGCAGTATTTT CASSSTTDTQYF
. TRBD1 TRBJ2-2 TRBV7-8 TGTGCCAGCAGCTCAAGGAGCAGGGGGCCGAACACCGGGGAGCTGTTTTTT CASSSRSRGPNTGELFF
. . TRBJ2-5 TRBV5-4 TGTGCCAGCAGCTTGGGGCAGGGGGAGACCCAGTACTTC CASSLGQGETQYF
. TRBD2 TRBJ2-2 TRBV7-9 TGTGCCAGCAGCTTGATAGCGGGGGCGAACACCGGGGAGCTGTTTTTT CASSLIAGANTGELFF
. TRBD1 TRBJ1-3 TRBV7-8 TGTGCCAGCAGCCAGGGACAGGGAATAGTTGGAAACACCATATATTTT CASSQGQGIVGNTIYF
. . TRBJ1-1 TRBV20-1 TGCAGTGCTAGTGGCCCCGACGGGAACACTGAAGCTTTCTTT CSASGPDGNTEAFF
. TRBD1 TRBJ2-3 TRBV7-9 TGTGCCAGCAGCTCCATTACAGGGGCAGATACGCAGTATTTT CASSSITGADTQYF